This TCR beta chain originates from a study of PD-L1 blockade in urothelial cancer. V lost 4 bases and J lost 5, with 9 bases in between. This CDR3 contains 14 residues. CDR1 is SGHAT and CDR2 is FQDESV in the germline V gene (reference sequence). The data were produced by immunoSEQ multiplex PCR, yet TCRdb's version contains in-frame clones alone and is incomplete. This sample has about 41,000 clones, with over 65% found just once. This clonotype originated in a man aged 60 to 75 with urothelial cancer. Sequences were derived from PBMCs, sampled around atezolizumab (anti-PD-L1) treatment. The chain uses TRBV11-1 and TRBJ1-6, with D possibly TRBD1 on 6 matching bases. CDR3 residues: CASSSGHHNSPLHF. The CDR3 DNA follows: TGTGCCAGCAGCTCGGGACACCATAATTCACCCCTCCACTTT.